A selection of T cell receptor beta chains follows, all from one sample in a study of blood T cell repertoires in COVID-19. Here immunoSEQ multiplex PCR was the method, and the copy in TCRdb shows in-frame clones only, minus some. The profile shows about 230,000 clones, 86% of them singletons. Sequenced sample: PBMCs or T cells enriched from blood (not recorded which). These receptors originate from a woman aged 50 to 60 in a cohort exposed to, infected with or recovered from COVID-19 (not recorded which). CDR3s include the opening cysteine and the closing phenylalanine or tryptophan. D genes are given only for firm matches. For some rows the clone size is stated as once, few or many, or as a class when expanded; others skip it.

CDR3nt,CDR3aa,d_gene,v_gene,abundance,j_gene
TGTGCCAGCAGCCAAGATGGCGCCACCAGAGGGACTGAAGCTTTCTTT,CASSQDGATRGTEAFF,NA,TRBV3-1/TRBV3-2,few,TRBJ1-1
TGTGCCAGCAGCCTATCGGACAGAAGCACAGATACGCAGTATTTT,CASSLSDRSTDTQYF,NA,TRBV3-1/TRBV3-2,NA,TRBJ2-3
TGTGCCAGCAGTGTACAGACAGGGGCTCAAGAGACCCAGTACTTC,CASSVQTGAQETQYF,TRBD1,TRBV2,NA,TRBJ2-5
TGTGCCAGCTCACCCACGCCCCGACAGGCCAATCAGCCCCAGCATTTT,CASSPTPRQANQPQHF,NA,TRBV18,few,TRBJ1-5
TGTGCCAGCAGCCTTTATGGCGGGGGGGCCGGGGAGCAGTACTTC,CASSLYGGGAGEQYF,TRBD2,TRBV7-2,once,TRBJ2-7
TGTGCCAGCAGCATGGGACAGGTGAACACTGAAGCTTTCTTT,CASSMGQVNTEAFF,TRBD1,TRBV5-4,NA,TRBJ1-1
TGTGCCAGCAGCGGGGACAGACGGAACACTGAAGCTTTCTTT,CASSGDRRNTEAFF,TRBD1,TRBV28,NA,TRBJ1-1
TGTGCCAGCAGCCAAGGGACAGCGATCAATTCACCCCTCCACTTT,CASSQGTAINSPLHF,NA,TRBV3-1/TRBV3-2,few,TRBJ1-6
TGTGCCAGCATCGTGGCAGGGGTTTATGGCTACACCTTC,CASIVAGVYGYTF,NA,TRBV2,NA,TRBJ1-2
TGTGCCAGCAGCTCCCCTCGCTCTGGAAACACCATATATTTT,CASSSPRSGNTIYF,NA,TRBV7-2,NA,TRBJ1-3
TGTGCCAGTAGTAGTTTTAGAAACAGGGCTCAGCCCCAGCATTTT,CASSSFRNRAQPQHF,NA,TRBV19,NA,TRBJ1-5
TGTGCCAGCACCCCCGCCCGAGCGGCGGCTAACTATGGCTACACCTTC,CASTPARAAANYGYTF,NA,TRBV28,once,TRBJ1-2
TGTGCCAGCAGCCCACCTAGTTCTGCAGGGGCCAACGTCCTGACTTTC,CASSPPSSAGANVLTF,NA,TRBV4-2,few,TRBJ2-6
TGTGCCTGGAGCCGGGACAGGGTGGGGAATAGCAATCAGCCCCAGCATTTT,CAWSRDRVGNSNQPQHF,TRBD1,TRBV30,NA,TRBJ1-5
TGTGCCAGCAGAACAGGGGGCGAGCAGTACTTC,CASRTGGEQYF,TRBD1,TRBV6-5,NA,TRBJ2-7
TGCGCCAGCAGCCGCCAGGAGGGGGCCGTCTCACCCCTCCACTTT,CASSRQEGAVSPLHF,TRBD1,TRBV5-1,NA,TRBJ1-6
TGCGCCAGCAGCGTTGGATGGGGCCTCCGCTACGAGCAGTACTTC,CASSVGWGLRYEQYF,NA,TRBV5-1,NA,TRBJ2-7